This is a list of T cell receptor beta chains from one sample in a study of shared clonotypes between healthy human individuals. Repertoires were generated with immunoSEQ multiplex PCR, while TCRdb's copy carries only in-frame clones and drops some. This sample has about 2.3 million clones, with 90% to 95% found just once. Sequencing input: naive CD4+ T cells from PBMCs. Source of these receptors: a man aged 18 to 35 in good health. Some clones in this sample may be carry-over from other donors' samples. Both conserved end residues are trimmed from each CDR3.

V gene	J gene	CDR3 protein
TRBV9	TRBJ2-2	ASSVLTREGRHTGELF
TRBV7-9	TRBJ2-3	ASSPRISGTSKDTQY
TRBV5-4	TRBJ1-2	ASSRRLGYGYT
TRBV5-1	TRBJ2-5	ASSEPPGVGQY
TRBV29-1	TRBJ1-4	SAAGHLTNEKLF
TRBV14	TRBJ2-7	ASSQEGVSSYEQY
TRBV6-5	TRBJ2-3	ASTPGFSTDTQY
TRBV7-2	TRBJ1-2	ASSLGVGVRTNYGYT
TRBV7-3	TRBJ2-1	ASSLNRLGTGANNEQF
TRBV6-1	TRBJ2-3	ASSPRTSDTDTQY
TRBV7-8	TRBJ2-7	ASSPPGVRGTYEQY
TRBV19	TRBJ1-1	ASSPGTRYTEAF
TRBV28	TRBJ2-7	ASSFRPYLYEQY
TRBV6-1	TRBJ2-7	ASSVDRGLVEQY
TRBV4-2	TRBJ2-7	ASSTTSGSFNEQY
TRBV5-1	TRBJ1-2	ASSLLPSEPYGYT
TRBV5-1	TRBJ1-1	ASSLVSATEAF
TRBV20-1	TRBJ2-3	SAGDTQY
TRBV5-1	TRBJ2-1	ASSLGLQYNEQF
TRBV28	TRBJ1-5	ASSVTGGSNQPQH
TRBV30	TRBJ2-3	AWRVTGAKDTQY
TRBV28	TRBJ2-7	ASSTTAYYEQY
TRBV5-1	TRBJ1-4	ASSLESAHYSTVLF
TRBV5-1	TRBJ2-2	ASSLTGENTGELF
TRBV9	TRBJ2-2	ASSTGTSVTTGELF
TRBV7-3	TRBJ2-1	ASRLAGRDEQF
TRBV7-3	TRBJ2-7	ASSVTGTSYEQY
TRBV28	TRBJ2-7	ASRRDRKLYEQY
TRBV27	TRBJ2-7	ASSPQAGGPHEQY
TRBV28	TRBJ2-7	ASSPQGFENEQY
TRBV18	TRBJ2-3	ASSPPGLAGDTQY
TRBV6-5	TRBJ2-1	ASSYRATSSYNEQF
TRBV5-1	TRBJ2-7	ASSPGTSGSFYEQY
TRBV7-3	TRBJ2-7	ASSLAGTDEQY
TRBV2	TRBJ2-5	ASRQREQETQY
TRBV5-1	TRBJ1-1	ASSLAQGQNTEAF
TRBV18	TRBJ1-2	ASSPQYGQGNYGYT
TRBV29-1	TRBJ2-3	SETGQGSTDTQY